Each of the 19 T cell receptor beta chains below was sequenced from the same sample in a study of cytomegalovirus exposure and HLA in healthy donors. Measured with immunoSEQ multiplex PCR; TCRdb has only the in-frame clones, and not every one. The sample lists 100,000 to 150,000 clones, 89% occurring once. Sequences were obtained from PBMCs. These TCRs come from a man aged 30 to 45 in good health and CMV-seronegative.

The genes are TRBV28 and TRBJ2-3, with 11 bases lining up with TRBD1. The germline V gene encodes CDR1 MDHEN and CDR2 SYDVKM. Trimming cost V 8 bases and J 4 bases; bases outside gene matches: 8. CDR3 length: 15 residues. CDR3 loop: CASGQGAIRADTQYF. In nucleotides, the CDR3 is TGTGCCAGCGGACAGGGGGCTATTCGAGCAGATACGCAGTATTTT.

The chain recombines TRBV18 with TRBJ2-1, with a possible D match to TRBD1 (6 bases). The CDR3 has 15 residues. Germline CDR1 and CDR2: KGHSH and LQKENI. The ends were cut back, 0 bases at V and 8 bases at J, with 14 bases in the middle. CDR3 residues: CASSPPSAGAHEQFF. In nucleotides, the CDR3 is TGTGCCAGCTCACCACCCAGCGCAGGGGCCCATGAGCAGTTCTTC.

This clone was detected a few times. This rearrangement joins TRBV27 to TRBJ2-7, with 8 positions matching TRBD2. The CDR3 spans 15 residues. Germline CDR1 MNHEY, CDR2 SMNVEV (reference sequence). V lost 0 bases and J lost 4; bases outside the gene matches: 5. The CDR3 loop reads CASSLSRGVRYEQYF. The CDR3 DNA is TGTGCCAGCAGTTTATCGCGGGGGGTAAGGTACGAGCAGTACTTC.

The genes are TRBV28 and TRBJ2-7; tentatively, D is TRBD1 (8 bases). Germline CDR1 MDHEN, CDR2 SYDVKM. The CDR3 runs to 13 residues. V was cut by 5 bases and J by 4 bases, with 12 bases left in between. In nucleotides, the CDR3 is TGTGCCAGCAGTACACAGGGGGGGTACGAGCAGTACTTC. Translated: CASSTQGGYEQYF. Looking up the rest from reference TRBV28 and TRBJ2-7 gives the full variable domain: DVKVTQSSRYLVKRTGEKVFLECVQDMDHENMFWYRQDPGLGLRLIYFSYDVKMKEKGDIPEGYSVSREKKERFSLILESASTNQTSMYLCASSTQGGYEQYFGPGTRLTVT.

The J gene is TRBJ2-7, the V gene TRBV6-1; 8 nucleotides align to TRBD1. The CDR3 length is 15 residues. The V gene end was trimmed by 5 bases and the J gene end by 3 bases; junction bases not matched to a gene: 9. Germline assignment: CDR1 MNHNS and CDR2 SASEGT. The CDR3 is CASSFDRGVLYEQYF. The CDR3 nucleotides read TGTGCCAGCAGTTTCGACAGGGGCGTACTCTACGAGCAGTACTTC.

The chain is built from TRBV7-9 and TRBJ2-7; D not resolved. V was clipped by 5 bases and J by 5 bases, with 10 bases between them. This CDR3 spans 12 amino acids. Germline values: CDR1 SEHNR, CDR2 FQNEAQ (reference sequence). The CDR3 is CASSHGVDEQYF. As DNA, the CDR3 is TGTGCCAGCAGCCATGGAGTAGACGAGCAGTACTTC.

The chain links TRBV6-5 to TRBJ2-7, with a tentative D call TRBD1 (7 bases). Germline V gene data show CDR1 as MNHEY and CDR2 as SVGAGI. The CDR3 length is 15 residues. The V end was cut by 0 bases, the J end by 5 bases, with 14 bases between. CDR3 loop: CASSYSEGQSHEQYF. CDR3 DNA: TGTGCCAGCAGTTACTCGGAGGGACAGTCCCACGAGCAGTACTTC.

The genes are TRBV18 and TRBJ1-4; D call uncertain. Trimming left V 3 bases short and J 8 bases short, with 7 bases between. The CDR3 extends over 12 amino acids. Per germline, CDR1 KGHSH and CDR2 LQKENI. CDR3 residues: CASSPGREKLFF. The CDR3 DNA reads TGTGCCAGCTCACCGGGGAGGGAAAAACTGTTTTTT. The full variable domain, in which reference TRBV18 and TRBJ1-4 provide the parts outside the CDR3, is NAGVMQNPRHLVRRRGQEARLRCSPMKGHSHVYWYRQLPEEGLKFMVYLQKENIIDESGMPKERFSAEFPKEGPSILRIQQVVRGDSAAYFCASSPGREKLFFGSGTQLSVL.

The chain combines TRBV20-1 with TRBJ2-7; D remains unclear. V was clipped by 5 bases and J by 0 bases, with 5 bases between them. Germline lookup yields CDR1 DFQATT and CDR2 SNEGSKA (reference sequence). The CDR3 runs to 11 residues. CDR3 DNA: TGCAGTGCTCAGTCCTCCTACGAGCAGTACTTC. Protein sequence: CSAQSSYEQYF.

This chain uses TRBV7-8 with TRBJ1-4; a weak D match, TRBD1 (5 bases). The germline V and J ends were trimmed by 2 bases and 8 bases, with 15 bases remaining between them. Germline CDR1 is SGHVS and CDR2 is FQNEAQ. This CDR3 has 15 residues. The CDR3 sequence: CASSLRRDWSEKLFF. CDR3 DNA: TGTGCCAGCAGCTTACGACGGGACTGGTCAGAAAAACTGTTTTTT.

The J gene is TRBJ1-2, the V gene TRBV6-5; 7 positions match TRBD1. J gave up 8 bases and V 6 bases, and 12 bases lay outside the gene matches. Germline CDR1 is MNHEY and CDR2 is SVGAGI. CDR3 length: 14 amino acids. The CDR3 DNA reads TGTGCCAGCAGCATCAGGGGGGCATCGAGGGGCTACACCTTC. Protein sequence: CASSIRGASRGYTF.

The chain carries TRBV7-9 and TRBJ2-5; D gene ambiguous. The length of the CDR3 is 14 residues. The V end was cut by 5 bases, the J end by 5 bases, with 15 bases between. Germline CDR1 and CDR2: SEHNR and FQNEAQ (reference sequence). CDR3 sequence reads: CASSPEALSETQYF. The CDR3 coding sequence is TGTGCCAGCAGCCCAGAGGCCCTTTCGGAGACCCAGTACTTC.

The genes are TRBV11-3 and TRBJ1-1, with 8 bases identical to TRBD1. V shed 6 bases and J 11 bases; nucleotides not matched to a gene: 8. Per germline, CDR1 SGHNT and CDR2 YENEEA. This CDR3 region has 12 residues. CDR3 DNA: TGTGCCAGCAGTCGGACAGGGAGAGTGGCTTTCTTT. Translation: CASSRTGRVAFF.

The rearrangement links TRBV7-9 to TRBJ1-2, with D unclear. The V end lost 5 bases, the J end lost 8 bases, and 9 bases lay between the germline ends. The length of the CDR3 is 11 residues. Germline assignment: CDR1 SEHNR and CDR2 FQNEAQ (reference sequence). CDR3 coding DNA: TGTGCCAGCAGCGCCGGAGGGGGCTACACCTTC. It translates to CASSAGGGYTF.

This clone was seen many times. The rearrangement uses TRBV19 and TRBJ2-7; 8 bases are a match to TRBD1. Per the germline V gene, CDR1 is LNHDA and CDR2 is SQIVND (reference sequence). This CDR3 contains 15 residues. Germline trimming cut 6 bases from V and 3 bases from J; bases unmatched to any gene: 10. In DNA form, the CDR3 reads TGTGCCAGTAGCCCTCGGACAGGGCAAAACTACGAGCAGTACTTC. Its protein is CASSPRTGQNYEQYF.

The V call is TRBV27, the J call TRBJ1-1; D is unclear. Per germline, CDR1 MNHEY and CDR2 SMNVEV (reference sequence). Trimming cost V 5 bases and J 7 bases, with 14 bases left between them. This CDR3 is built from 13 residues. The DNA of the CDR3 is TGTGCCAGCAGTCCCTCGGCGGGCCGTGAAGCTTTCTTT. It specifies CASSPSAGREAFF.

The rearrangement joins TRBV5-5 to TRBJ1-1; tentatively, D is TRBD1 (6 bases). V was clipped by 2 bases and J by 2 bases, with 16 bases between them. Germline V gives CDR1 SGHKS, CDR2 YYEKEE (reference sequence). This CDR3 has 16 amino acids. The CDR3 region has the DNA TGTGCCAGCAGCTTACCCTTGACAGGATATAACACTGAAGCTTTCTTT. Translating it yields CASSLPLTGYNTEAFF.

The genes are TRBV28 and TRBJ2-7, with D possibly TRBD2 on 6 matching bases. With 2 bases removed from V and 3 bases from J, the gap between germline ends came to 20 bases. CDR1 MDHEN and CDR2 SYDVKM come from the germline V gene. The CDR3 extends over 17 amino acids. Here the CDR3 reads CASSLGRGGASYYEQYF. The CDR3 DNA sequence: TGTGCCAGCAGTTTAGGGCGGGGAGGCGCATCCTACTACGAGCAGTACTTC.

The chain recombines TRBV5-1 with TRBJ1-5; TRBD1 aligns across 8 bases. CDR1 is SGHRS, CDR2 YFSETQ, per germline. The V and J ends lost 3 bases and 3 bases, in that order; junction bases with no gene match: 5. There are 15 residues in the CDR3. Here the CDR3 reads CASSSTGEDNQPQHF. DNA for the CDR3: TGCGCCAGCAGCTCGACAGGGGAAGACAATCAGCCCCAGCATTTT.